The 6 T cell receptor beta chains in this list originate from one sample, sequenced in a study of lymphopenia after photon versus proton radiotherapy. Assay: immunoSEQ multiplex PCR; the TCRdb copy retains only in-frame clones and omits some. The table has over 5,500 clones, 80% to 95% seen once. This sample comprised peripheral blood, obtained from a patient treated with photon-based radiotherapy. All receptors come from a man in his fifties or sixties with cholangiocarcinoma.

This sequence joins TRBV13 and TRBJ2-2; D perhaps matches TRBD1 (5 bases). Germline lookup yields CDR1 PRHDT and CDR2 FYEKMQ (reference sequence). This CDR3 spans 14 amino acids. The V gene lost 4 bases and the J gene lost 1 base, with 7 bases spanning the gap. The CDR3 region has the DNA TGTGCCAGCAGCTCAGGGAAGAACACCGGGGAGCTGTTTTTT. It is translated as CASSSGKNTGELFF.

This clone showed up just once. The chain couples TRBV12-1 to TRBJ2-6. TRBV12-1 is labeled a pseudogene. There are 13 residues in the CDR3. CDR3 loop: CASGGSGANVLTF. The CDR3, as DNA: TGTGCCAGCGGGGGTTCTGGGGCCAACGTCCTGACTTTC.

The chain combines TRBV6-5 with TRBJ2-5; 9 bases are a match to TRBD2. V was pared by 4 bases and J by 0 bases, with 6 bases of the junction left unmatched. CDR3 length equals 16 residues. Germline CDR1 is MNHEY and CDR2 is SVGAGI. CDR3 bases: TGTGCCAGCAGTTCCCGACTAGCGGCGTACCAAGAGACCCAGTACTTC. Its translation: CASSSRLAAYQETQYF.

This chain uses TRBV7-9 with TRBJ1-4; D is unclear. Trimming removed 3 bases at V and 6 bases at J, with 11 bases between. This CDR3 has 14 amino acids. The germline gives CDR1 SEHNR, CDR2 FQNEAQ (reference sequence). DNA for the CDR3: TGTGCCAGCAGCTTGGGCATGGAAGATGAAAAACTGTTTTTT. Its translation: CASSLGMEDEKLFF.

V usage is TRBV15 and J usage is TRBJ1-1, with 7 bases lining up with TRBD1. The CDR3 covers 17 residues. Germline-derived CDR1 and CDR2 are LNHNV and YYDKDF (reference sequence). V lost 0 bases and J lost 3; bases outside the gene matches: 10. CDR3 residues: CATSRDRGRSGDTEAFF. The DNA of the CDR3 is TGTGCCACCAGCAGAGATAGGGGGCGCAGTGGGGACACTGAAGCTTTCTTT.

V and J are TRBV28 and TRBJ1-1; D perhaps matches TRBD1 (5 bases). The CDR3 runs to 19 residues. The V and J ends lost 3 bases and 4 bases respectively, with 27 bases between them. Germline CDR1 is MDHEN and CDR2 is SYDVKM. CDR3 protein: CASSFFVSPEGRTGTEAFF. The CDR3 bases are TGTGCCAGCAGTTTCTTCGTCTCGCCTGAGGGGCGAACGGGCACTGAAGCTTTCTTT.